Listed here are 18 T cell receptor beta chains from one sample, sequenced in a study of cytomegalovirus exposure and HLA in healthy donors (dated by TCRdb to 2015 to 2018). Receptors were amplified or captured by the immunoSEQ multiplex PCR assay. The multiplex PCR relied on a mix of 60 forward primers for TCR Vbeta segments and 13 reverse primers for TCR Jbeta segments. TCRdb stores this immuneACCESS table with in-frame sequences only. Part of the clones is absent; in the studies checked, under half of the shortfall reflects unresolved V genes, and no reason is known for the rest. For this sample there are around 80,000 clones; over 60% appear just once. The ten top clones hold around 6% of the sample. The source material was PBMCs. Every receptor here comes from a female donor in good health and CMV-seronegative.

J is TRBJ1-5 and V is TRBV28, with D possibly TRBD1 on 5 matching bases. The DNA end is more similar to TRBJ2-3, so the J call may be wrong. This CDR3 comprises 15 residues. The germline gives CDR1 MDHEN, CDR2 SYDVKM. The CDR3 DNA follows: TGTGCCAGCAGTTTATTCGGCAGGGATATTCAGCCCCAGTATTTT. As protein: CASSLFGRDIQPQYF.

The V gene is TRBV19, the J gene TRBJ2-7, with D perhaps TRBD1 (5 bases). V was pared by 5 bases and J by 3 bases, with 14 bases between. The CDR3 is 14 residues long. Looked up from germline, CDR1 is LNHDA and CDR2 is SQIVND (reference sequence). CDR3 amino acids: CASSATRVIYEQYF. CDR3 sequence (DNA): TGTGCCAGTAGTGCGACCAGGGTAATCTACGAGCAGTACTTC.

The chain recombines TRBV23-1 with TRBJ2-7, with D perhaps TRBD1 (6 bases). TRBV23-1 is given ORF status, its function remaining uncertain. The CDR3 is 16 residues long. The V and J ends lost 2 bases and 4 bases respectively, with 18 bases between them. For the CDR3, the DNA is TGCGCCAGCAGTCAACCGGGACACTTAATTTATTACGAGCAGTACTTC. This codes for CASSQPGHLIYYEQYF.

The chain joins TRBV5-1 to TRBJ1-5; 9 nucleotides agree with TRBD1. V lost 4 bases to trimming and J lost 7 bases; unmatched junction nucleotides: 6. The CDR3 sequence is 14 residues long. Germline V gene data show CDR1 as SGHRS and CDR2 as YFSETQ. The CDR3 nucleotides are TGCGCCAGCAGCCCGGGACAGGGAGGACAGCCCCAGCATTTT. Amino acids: CASSPGQGGQPQHF. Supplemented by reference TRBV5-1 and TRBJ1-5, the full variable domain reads KAGVTQTPRYLIKTRGQQVTLSCSPISGHRSVSWYQQTPGQGLQFLFEYFSETQRNKGNFPGRFSGRQFSNSRSEMNVSTLELGDSALYLCASSPGQGGQPQHFGDGTRLSIL.

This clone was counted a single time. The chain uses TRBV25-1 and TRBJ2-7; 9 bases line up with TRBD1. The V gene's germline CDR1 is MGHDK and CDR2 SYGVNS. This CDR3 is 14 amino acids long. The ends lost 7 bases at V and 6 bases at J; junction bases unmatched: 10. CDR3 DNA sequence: TGTGCCAGCATTCGAGGGACAGGGTCCGGCGAGCAGTACTTC. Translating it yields CASIRGTGSGEQYF.

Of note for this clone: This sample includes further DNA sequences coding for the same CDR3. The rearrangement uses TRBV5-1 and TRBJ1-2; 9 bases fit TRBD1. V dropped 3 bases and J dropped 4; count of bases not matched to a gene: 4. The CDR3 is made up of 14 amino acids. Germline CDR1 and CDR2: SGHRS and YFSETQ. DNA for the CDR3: TGCGCCAGCAGCTCAGGGACAGGGCCCTATGGCTACACCTTC. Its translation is CASSSGTGPYGYTF.

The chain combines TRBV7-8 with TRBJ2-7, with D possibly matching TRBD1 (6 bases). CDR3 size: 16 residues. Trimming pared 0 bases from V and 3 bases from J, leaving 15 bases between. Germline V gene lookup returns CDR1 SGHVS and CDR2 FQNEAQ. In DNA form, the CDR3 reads TGTGCCAGCAGCTTAGCGCCGGCAGGGGCCAACTACGAGCAGTACTTC. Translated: CASSLAPAGANYEQYF.

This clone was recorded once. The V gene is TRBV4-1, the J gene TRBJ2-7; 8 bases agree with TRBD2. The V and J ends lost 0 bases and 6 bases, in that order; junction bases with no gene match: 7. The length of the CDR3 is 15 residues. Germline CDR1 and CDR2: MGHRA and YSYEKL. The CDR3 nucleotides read TGCGCCAGCAGCCAAGACCAAGGCGGGAGGAGCGAGCAGTACTTC. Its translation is CASSQDQGGRSEQYF.

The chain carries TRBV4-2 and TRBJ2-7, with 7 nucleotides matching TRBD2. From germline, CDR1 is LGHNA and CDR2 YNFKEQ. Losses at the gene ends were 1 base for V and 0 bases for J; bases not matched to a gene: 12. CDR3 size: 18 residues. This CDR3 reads CASSQGFDSGKSSYEQYF. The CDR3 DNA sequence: TGTGCCAGCAGCCAAGGTTTCGACAGCGGGAAGAGCTCCTACGAGCAGTACTTC.

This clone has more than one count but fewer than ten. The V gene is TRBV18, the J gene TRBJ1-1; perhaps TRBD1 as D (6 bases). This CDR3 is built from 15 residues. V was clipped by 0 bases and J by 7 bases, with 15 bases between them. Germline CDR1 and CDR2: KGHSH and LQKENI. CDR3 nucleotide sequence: TGTGCCAGCTCACCACCGTGGGGGGGCCGTGTTGAAGCTTTCTTT. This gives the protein CASSPPWGGRVEAFF.

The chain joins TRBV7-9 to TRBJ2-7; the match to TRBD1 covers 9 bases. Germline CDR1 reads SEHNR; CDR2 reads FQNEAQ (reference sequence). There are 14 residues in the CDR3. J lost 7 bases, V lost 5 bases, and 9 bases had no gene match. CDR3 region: CASSPGDREREQYF. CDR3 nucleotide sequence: TGTGCCAGCAGCCCCGGGGACAGGGAGAGGGAGCAGTACTTC.

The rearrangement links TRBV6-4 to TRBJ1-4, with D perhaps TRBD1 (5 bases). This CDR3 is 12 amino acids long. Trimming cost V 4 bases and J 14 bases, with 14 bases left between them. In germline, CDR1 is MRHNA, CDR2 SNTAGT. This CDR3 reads CASSGGEGRLFF. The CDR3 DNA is TGTGCCAGCAGTGGGGGGGAAGGAAGGCTGTTTTTT.

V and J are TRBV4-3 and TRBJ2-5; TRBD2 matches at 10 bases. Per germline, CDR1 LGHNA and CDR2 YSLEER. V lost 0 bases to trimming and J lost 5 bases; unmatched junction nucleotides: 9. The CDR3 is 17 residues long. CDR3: CASSQDGLAGVGETQYF. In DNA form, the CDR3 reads TGCGCCAGCAGCCAAGATGGGCTAGCGGGGGTCGGGGAGACCCAGTACTTC.

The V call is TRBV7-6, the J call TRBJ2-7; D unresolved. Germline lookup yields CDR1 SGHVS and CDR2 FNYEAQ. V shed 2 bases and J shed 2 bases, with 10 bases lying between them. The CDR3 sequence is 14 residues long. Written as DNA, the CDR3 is TGTGCCAGCAGCTTATTTCCACAAGCCTACGAGCAGTACTTC. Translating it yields CASSLFPQAYEQYF.

CDR3: CASSAGGTGLPSEQFF. The CDR3 DNA reads as TGTGCCAGCAGCGCTGGGGGTACAGGGCTCCCCTCTGAGCAGTTCTTC. The chain couples TRBV5-6 to TRBJ2-1; D is possibly TRBD1 (6 bases). Germline V gene sequence: CDR1 SGHDT, CDR2 YYEEEE. CDR3 length equals 16 residues. Trimming stripped 4 bases from V and 9 bases from J, with 23 bases between.

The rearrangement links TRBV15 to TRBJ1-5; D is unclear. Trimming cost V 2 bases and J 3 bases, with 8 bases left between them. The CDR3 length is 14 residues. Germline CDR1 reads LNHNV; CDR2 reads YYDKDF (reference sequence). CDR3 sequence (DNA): TGTGCCACCAGCAGACCCCGGGACAATCAGCCCCAGCATTTT. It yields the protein CATSRPRDNQPQHF.

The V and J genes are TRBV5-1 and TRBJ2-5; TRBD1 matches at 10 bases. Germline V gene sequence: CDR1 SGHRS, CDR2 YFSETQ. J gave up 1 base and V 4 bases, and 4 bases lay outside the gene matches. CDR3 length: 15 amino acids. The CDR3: CASSPGQGGQETQYF. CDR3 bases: TGCGCCAGCAGCCCCGGACAGGGGGGCCAAGAGACCCAGTACTTC.

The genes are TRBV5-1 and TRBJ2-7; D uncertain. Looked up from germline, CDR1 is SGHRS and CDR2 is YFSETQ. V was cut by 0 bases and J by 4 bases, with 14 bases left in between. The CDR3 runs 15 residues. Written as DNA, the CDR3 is TGCGCCAGCAGCTTGGGGCCTTGGCAGGCATACGAGCAGTACTTC. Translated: CASSLGPWQAYEQYF.